A single sample gave rise to the 16 T cell receptor beta chains below, sequenced in a study of vaccination and CD4 T cells after COVID-19. These TCRs are of unknown antigen specificity. Treatment in this sample: approximately 10-day PBMC culture with coronavirus spike peptide pools or control peptides (ViraFEST assay). The assay that was used to sequence DNA from cultured CD4+ T cells was the Oncomine TCR Beta short-read assay. One entry per CDR3 protein, called by TCRdb with MiXCR from the PCR reads. The sample yields under 25,000 distinct CDR3 sequences, roughly 41% seen once. Sample: CD4+ T cells from blood, cultured in vitro, taken after SARS-CoV-2 vaccination. The receptors stem from a human donor who had recovered from COVID-19.

This sequence joins TRBV20-1 and TRBJ1-2, with TRBD1 matching over 7 bases. The V segment lost 3 bases and the J segment 0 bases; nucleotides outside the gene matches: 4. This CDR3 region has 14 residues. From germline, CDR1 is DFQATT and CDR2 SNEGSKA (reference sequence). This chain's CDR3 is CSASQGTANYGYTF. CDR3 DNA: TGCAGTGCTAGTCAGGGGACAGCTAACTATGGCTACACCTTC.

There are a few counts of this clonotype. For the CDR3, the DNA is TGTGCCATCAGTGAGGAGGGTAGCGGGAGGCGGGAGACCCAGTACTTC. Encoded protein: CAISEEGSGRRETQYF. V is TRBV10-3 and J is TRBJ2-5, with TRBD2 matching over 10 bases. Germline loops: CDR1 ENHRY, CDR2 SYGVKD. V shed 2 bases, J shed 5 bases, and the junction held 8 bases outside the gene matches. This CDR3 region has 16 residues.

This clonotype came up a few times. One junction end disagrees with the germline gene, perhaps due to a read error. This chain uses TRBV5-3 with TRBJ1-5; D is perhaps TRBD1 (5 bases). TRBV5-3 counts as an open reading frame of uncertain function. The CDR3 totals 15 residues. The chain's CDR3 is CASSLGPGSNQPQHF. The CDR3 coding sequence is TGTGCCAGCAGCTTGGGGCCGGGTAGCAATCAGCCCCAGCATTTT.

CDR3 DNA: TGCGCCAGCAGTGTATTGCGGGGACCTAGCACAGATACGCAGTATTTT. Amino acids: CASSVLRGPSTDTQYF. The rearrangement links TRBV10-2 to TRBJ2-3; tentative D call: TRBD2 (6 bases). The V and J ends lost 4 bases and 0 bases respectively, with 14 bases between them. The length of the CDR3 is 16 residues. In germline, CDR1 is WSHSY, CDR2 SAAADI.

The rearrangement uses TRBV30 and TRBJ1-1; possible D gene TRBD1, 5 bases. Deletions cut 2 bases from V and 3 bases from J, with 10 bases between. The CDR3 contains 13 residues. Germline CDR1 GTSNPN, CDR2 SVGIG (reference sequence). CDR3 DNA sequence: TGTGCCTGGAGTACAGGATCTTACACTGAAGCTTTCTTT. Amino acid sequence: CAWSTGSYTEAFF.

The rearrangement joins TRBV4-3 to TRBJ2-7; D remains unclear. The ends were cut back, 0 bases at V and 3 bases at J, with 12 bases in the middle. This CDR3 spans 15 amino acids. CDR1 and CDR2 (germline): LGHNA, YSLEER. In DNA, the CDR3 is TGCGCCAGCAGCCAAGATTTTAGGGCGGTCTACGAGCAGTACTTC. It is translated as CASSQDFRAVYEQYF.

V usage is TRBV5-4 and J usage is TRBJ1-6, with D possibly TRBD1 on 5 matching bases. V lost 4 bases and J 9 bases, leaving 20 bases between the germline ends. CDR1 SGHNT and CDR2 YYREEE come from the germline V gene (reference sequence). The CDR3 spans 16 residues. The CDR3 loop reads CASSLNRGITGSPLHF. Written as DNA, the CDR3 is TGTGCCAGCAGCCTGAACCGGGGGATAACAGGTTCACCCCTCCACTTT.

This chain links TRBV28 with TRBJ1-1; TRBD1 agrees at 10 bases. The V gene end was trimmed by 3 bases and the J gene end by 6 bases; junction bases not matched to a gene: 1. CDR3 length equals 13 residues. Germline V gives CDR1 MDHEN, CDR2 SYDVKM. The CDR3 region is CASSLTGGSEAFF. The DNA of the CDR3 is TGTGCCAGCAGTTTGACAGGGGGCTCTGAAGCTTTCTTT.

This chain uses TRBV15 with TRBJ2-7; TRBD2 aligns across 12 bases. The CDR3 covers 15 residues. The V gene end was trimmed by 4 bases and the J gene end by 7 bases; junction bases not matched to a gene: 8. The germline CDR1 and CDR2 sequences are LNHNV and YYDKDF (reference sequence). The CDR3 bases are TGTGCCACCAGCACAGAAAGACTAGCGGGAGTAGAGCAGTACTTC. Protein sequence: CATSTERLAGVEQYF.

The genes are TRBV6-1 and TRBJ2-7, with 8 positions matching TRBD2. The junction had 13 bases not matched to a gene; V was cut back by 6 bases and J by 3 bases. Germline loops: CDR1 MNHNS, CDR2 SASEGT. The CDR3 length is 16 residues. The CDR3 here is CASSSSAGGSLYEQYF. CDR3 bases: TGTGCCAGCAGCTCATCCGCGGGGGGATCACTCTACGAGCAGTACTTC.

The CDR3 coding sequence is TGTGCCAGCAGCACAGGGAGGCGAGGCTACACCTTC. It codes for CASSTGRRGYTF. The genes are TRBV27 and TRBJ1-2, with TRBD1 as a possible D gene (6 bases). This CDR3 is built from 12 residues. Trimming shortened V by 6 bases and J by 8 bases, and 13 bases separated the two germline ends. CDR1 is MNHEY, CDR2 SMNVEV, per germline (reference sequence).

This clonotype appeared once. The chain combines TRBV19 with TRBJ1-2; tentatively, D is TRBD1 (5 bases). The CDR3 consists of 15 residues. Trimming cost V 9 bases and J 1 base, with 18 bases left between them. Germline loops: CDR1 LNHDA, CDR2 SQIVND (reference sequence). CDR3 loop: CASGDGGRGNYGYTF. CDR3 DNA: TGTGCCAGCGGAGATGGAGGGAGGGGTAACTATGGCTACACCTTC. The variable domain in full, with the rest retrieved from reference TRBV19 and TRBJ1-2, is DGGITQSPKYLFRKEGQNVTLSCEQNLNHDAMYWYRQDPGQGLRLIYYSQIVNDFQKGDIAEGYSVSREKKESFPLTVTSAQKNPTAFYLCASGDGGRGNYGYTFGSGTRLTVV.

This rearrangement joins TRBV7-2 to TRBJ1-3, with D uncertain. The CDR3 is 16 amino acids. Germline assignment: CDR1 SGHTA and CDR2 FQGNSA. The V gene lost 3 bases and the J gene lost 0 bases, with 12 bases spanning the gap. The CDR3 spells CASSFNFWGSGNTIYF. For the CDR3, the DNA is TGTGCCAGCAGCTTTAATTTCTGGGGCTCTGGAAACACCATATATTTT. Full variable domain (missing parts from reference TRBV7-2 and TRBJ1-3): GAGVSQSPSNKVTEKGKDVELRCDPISGHTALYWYRQSLGQGLEFLIYFQGNSAPDKSGLPSDRFSAERTGGSVSTLTIQRTQQEDSAVYLCASSFNFWGSGNTIYFGEGSWLTVV.

This chain uses TRBV29-1 with TRBJ1-5, with TRBD1 matching over 7 bases. Germline V gene lookup returns CDR1 SQVTM and CDR2 ANQGSEA. There are 13 residues in the CDR3. The V and J ends lost 6 bases and 5 bases, in that order; junction bases with no gene match: 7. The CDR3 spells CSVTQGHDQPQHF. The CDR3 region has the DNA TGCAGCGTGACACAGGGGCACGATCAGCCCCAGCATTTT.

The DNA of the CDR3 is TGTGCCAGCAGCTTAGTGGGCCGTAATACGCAGTATTTT. Protein sequence: CASSLVGRNTQYF. The chain uses TRBV7-2 and TRBJ2-3; D is unclear. V was trimmed by 1 base and J by 7 bases, leaving 9 bases between them. The CDR3 runs 13 residues. Germline V gene data show CDR1 as SGHTA and CDR2 as FQGNSA.

This sequence joins TRBV6-5 and TRBJ1-1; D not resolved. CDR3 length: 13 amino acids. V gave up 2 bases and J gave up 1 base, with 5 bases separating them. The germline gives CDR1 MNHEY, CDR2 SVGAGI. The CDR3: CASSYGQNTEAFF. CDR3 DNA sequence: TGTGCCAGCAGTTACGGGCAGAACACTGAAGCTTTCTTT.